This paragraph reports one T cell receptor beta chain. Its antigen has not been determined. Per-base qualities were not stored, and no clone one base away is much larger. Libraries were constructed by the immunoSEQ multiplex PCR assay. TCRdb retrieved this table from immuneACCESS and kept in-frame rearrangements only. Not all clones are present; in checked studies, unresolved V genes account for under half, and no reason is known for the remainder. This sample holds around 48,000 clones; 92% were observed only once. The ten most abundant clones make up 0.9% to 1% of the sample. Trimming removed 2 bases from V and 5 bases from J, leaving 9 bases between the germline ends. From a lookup of the germline V gene (reference sequence), CDR1 and CDR2 are MNHEY and SMNVEV. There are 13 amino acids in the CDR3, from cysteine to phenylalanine inclusive. Of the read, only the CDR3 DNA is kept; its 39 bases are in frame from base 1.

This specimen belongs to a study of T cell changes during pregnancy in multiple sclerosis (dated by TCRdb to between 2018 and 2020). Looking at the study overall: Changes in the T cell repertoire over the course of pregnancy were examined in this study in women with multiple sclerosis.

The sequence was obtained from a female donor in good health, enrolled as a control in a pregnancy study. The specimen was CD4+ T cells from peripheral blood mononuclear cells, collected in the second trimester of pregnancy. The V and J genes are TRBV27 and TRBJ1-1; a tentative D call is TRBD1 (5 bases match). In nucleotide form, the sequence is TGTGCCAGCAGTTTAATGGGGGGGACTGAAGCTTTCTTT. The resulting protein is CASSLMGGTEAFF.